This paragraph reports one T cell receptor (beta chain). 13 Jbeta primers and 60 Vbeta primers were used for the PCR. The method was immunoSEQ multiplex PCR; TCRdb's version includes in-frame clones alone and lacks a portion of them. The sample has 150,000 or so clones; approximately 72% are singletons. The data derive from a study of cytomegalovirus exposure and HLA in healthy donors. On the study more broadly: The Caucasian-associated ancestry cluster held under 90% of 398 genotyped donors.

Per the germline V gene, CDR1 is MNHNS and CDR2 is SASEGT. CDR3 length equals 12 residues. Sequencing was carried out using PBMCs. The TCR was taken from a young man in good health and CMV-seronegative. The gene calls are TRBV6-1 and TRBJ2-5; D not resolved. TRBJ2-7 matches the DNA end more closely, so the J call is doubtful. CDR3 bases: TGTGCCAGCAGTAAACTTTCCTACGAGCAGTACTTC. Residues: CASSKLSYEQYF.